This entry lists 10 T cell receptor beta chains sequenced from one sample in a study of early T cells in non-severe SARS-CoV-2 infection. Using its own MiXCR run on the 5' RACE reads, TCRdb lists one record per CDR3 protein. The repertoire includes some 48,000 distinct CDR3 sequences, approximately 7.6% of them detected once, and under 6.5% sits in the top ten. The sequencing input was whole blood. These receptors all stem from an adult who was a healthcare worker with PCR-confirmed SARS-CoV-2 infection or an uninfected control (not recorded which).

This clonotype was seen a handful of times. This chain's CDR3 is CAISDAGGARTEAFF. CDR3 coding DNA: TGTGCCATCAGTGACGCAGGGGGCGCGAGGACTGAAGCTTTCTTT. This chain joins TRBV10-3 and TRBJ1-1; 8 nucleotides align to TRBD1. J gave up 5 bases and V 3 bases, and 8 bases lay outside the gene matches. The CDR3 length is 15 residues. CDR1 ENHRY and CDR2 SYGVKD come from the germline V gene.

In this sample, this clonotype turned up a few times. The chain joins TRBV7-9 to TRBJ2-3, with 7 bases identical to TRBD2. The trim removed 5 bases at V and 2 bases at J, leaving 7 bases unmatched. Germline V gene lookup returns CDR1 SEHNR and CDR2 FQNEAQ (reference sequence). The CDR3 has 15 amino acids. The CDR3 DNA is TGTGCCAGCAGCGCCCCAGGGACTACCACAGATACGCAGTATTTT. As protein: CASSAPGTTTDTQYF.

The gene calls are TRBV4-2 and TRBJ2-5; D remains ambiguous. The CDR3 is made up of 11 amino acids. V was shortened by 2 bases and J by 4 bases, with 2 bases between the two germline ends. Looked up from germline, CDR1 is LGHNA and CDR2 is YNFKEQ. The CDR3 loop is CASSQRETQYF. The CDR3 nucleotides read TGTGCCAGCAGCCAACGAGAGACCCAGTACTTC.

The sample holds many counts of this clonotype. The genes are TRBV9 and TRBJ2-1, with 14 positions matching TRBD2. Unmatched junction bases numbered 4, after V lost 0 bases and J lost 2 bases. The CDR3 is 18 residues long. Germline values: CDR1 SGDLS, CDR2 YYNGEE. As DNA, the CDR3 is TGTGCCAGCAGCGTAGGACTAGCGGGGGGGCCGGCCTACAATGAGCAGTTCTTC. This codes for CASSVGLAGGPAYNEQFF.

The rearrangement uses TRBV6-1 and TRBJ1-6; 10 nucleotides align to TRBD1. V trimming: 6 bases; J trimming: 10 bases; junction bases outside the gene matches: 9. Per germline, CDR1 MNHNS and CDR2 SASEGT. The CDR3 is 15 amino acids. The CDR3 DNA sequence: TGTGCCAGCAGCGAATACGGGACAGGGGCCTCACCCCTCCACTTT. This gives the protein CASSEYGTGASPLHF.

The table lists this clonotype with many counts. This chain connects TRBV7-9 to TRBJ1-5; 7 bases agree with TRBD1. The CDR3 sequence is 17 residues long. J lost 2 bases, V lost 1 base, and 8 bases had no gene match. CDR1 and CDR2 (germline): SEHNR, FQNEAQ (reference sequence). In DNA, the CDR3 is TGTGCCAGCAGCTTAGGGGCAGGGGGAAGAGGCAATCAGCCCCAGCATTTT. Its protein is CASSLGAGGRGNQPQHF.

This clonotype was found many times. The rearrangement joins TRBV12-3 or TRBV12-4 to TRBJ1-5; D is perhaps TRBD1 (6 bases). The CDR3 runs 13 residues. With 7 bases removed from V and 4 bases from J, the gap between germline ends came to 11 bases. CDR3 sequence (DNA): TGTGCCAGCAAGCTACAGGGAAATCAGCCCCAGCATTTT. Its protein is CASKLQGNQPQHF.

This clonotype was seen a few times. The V gene is TRBV11-2, the J gene TRBJ2-7, with TRBD1 matching over 7 bases. J lost 2 bases, V lost 7 bases, and 5 bases had no gene match. Germline loops: CDR1 SGHAT, CDR2 FQNNGV. This CDR3 spans 13 amino acids. In nucleotides, the CDR3 is TGTGCCAGCACACGACAGGGTCCCTACGAGCAGTACTTC. Translated: CASTRQGPYEQYF.

This clonotype was picked up many times. The rearrangement joins TRBV28 to TRBJ1-4, with 7 bases fitting TRBD1. This CDR3 comprises 15 residues. CDR1 MDHEN and CDR2 SYDVKM come from the germline V gene. The V segment lost 6 bases and the J segment 2 bases; nucleotides outside the gene matches: 6. CDR3 nucleotides: TGTGCCAGCAGAAGGGGGCGAGGGACTAATGAAAAACTGTTTTTT. As protein: CASRRGRGTNEKLFF.

There are many counts of this clonotype. This chain uses TRBV6-2 or TRBV6-3 with TRBJ1-5; 8 bases match TRBD1. Germline V gene sequence: CDR1 MNHEY, CDR2 SVGEGT. This CDR3 has 15 residues. Trimming removed 6 bases from V and 8 bases from J; junction bases left unmatched: 12. The CDR3 protein is CASRTAETGAKPQHF. The CDR3 DNA follows: TGTGCCAGCAGAACCGCTGAGACAGGGGCTAAGCCCCAGCATTTT.